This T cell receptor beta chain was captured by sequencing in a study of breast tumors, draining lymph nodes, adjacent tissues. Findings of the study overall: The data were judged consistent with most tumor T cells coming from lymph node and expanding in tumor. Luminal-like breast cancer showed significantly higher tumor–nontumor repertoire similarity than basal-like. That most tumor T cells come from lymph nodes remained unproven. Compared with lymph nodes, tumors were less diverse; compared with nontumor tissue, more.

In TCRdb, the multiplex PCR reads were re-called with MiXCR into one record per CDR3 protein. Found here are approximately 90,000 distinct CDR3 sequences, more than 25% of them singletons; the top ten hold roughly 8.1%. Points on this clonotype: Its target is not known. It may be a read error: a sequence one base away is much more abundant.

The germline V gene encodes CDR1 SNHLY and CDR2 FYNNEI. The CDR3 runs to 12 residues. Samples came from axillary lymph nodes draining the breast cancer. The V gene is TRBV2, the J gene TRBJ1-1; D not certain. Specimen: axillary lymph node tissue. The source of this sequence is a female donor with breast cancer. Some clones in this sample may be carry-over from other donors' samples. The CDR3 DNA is TGTGCCAGCCGTGACATGAACACTGAAGCTTTCTTT. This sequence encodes CASRDMNTEAFF.